What follows are 6 T cell receptor beta chains derived from one specimen sequenced in a study of cytomegalovirus exposure and HLA in healthy donors. The PCR made use of 60 Vbeta and 13 Jbeta primers. The method was immunoSEQ multiplex PCR; TCRdb's version includes in-frame clones alone and lacks a portion of them. In the table there are over 250,000 clones, roughly 90% of which are singletons. Material: PBMCs. These receptors were taken from a man aged 35-49 years in good health and CMV-seropositive.

The chain combines TRBV9 with TRBJ1-2; TRBD1 is a possible D gene (6 bases). Germline V gives CDR1 SGDLS, CDR2 YYNGEE. V dropped 3 bases and J dropped 7 bases, with 13 bases sitting between them. The CDR3 runs to 13 residues. The CDR3, as DNA: TGTGCCAGCAGCGAGGGAGGGGGTGGTGGCTACACCTTC. This gives the protein CASSEGGGGGYTF.

V gene TRBV13 combines with J gene TRBJ2-1; 10 bases fit TRBD2. The CDR3 has 15 amino acids. CDR1 PRHDT and CDR2 FYEKMQ come from the germline V gene (reference sequence). J gave up 4 bases and V 2 bases, and 2 bases lay outside the gene matches. This CDR3 is CASSLPSGSYNEQFF. CDR3 bases: TGTGCCAGCAGCTTACCTAGCGGGAGTTACAATGAGCAGTTCTTC.

The chain combines TRBV5-1 with TRBJ2-1; 10 bases map to TRBD2. The CDR3 is 18 amino acids. The germline gives CDR1 SGHRS, CDR2 YFSETQ. V was clipped by 5 bases and J by 1 base; unmatched bases: 12. CDR3 sequence: CASRTTSGTVRSYNEQFF. The DNA for the CDR3 is TGCGCCAGCAGGACTACTAGCGGGACGGTGCGGTCCTACAATGAGCAGTTCTTC.

V is TRBV9 and J is TRBJ1-5; 10 bases fit TRBD1. V dropped 3 bases and J dropped 7; count of bases not matched to a gene: 7. This CDR3 region has 15 residues. Germline CDR1 and CDR2: SGDLS and YYNGEE. In nucleotides, the CDR3 is TGTGCCAGCAGCGCGACCGGGACAGGGGTGCAGCCCCAGCATTTT. Translation: CASSATGTGVQPQHF. Variable domain in full (rest from reference TRBV9 and TRBJ1-5): DSGVTQTPKHLITATGQRVTLRCSPRSGDLSVYWYQQSLDQGLQFLIQYYNGEERAKGNILERFSAQQFPDLHSELNLSSLELGDSALYFCASSATGTGVQPQHFGDGTRLSIL.

The V gene is TRBV28, the J gene TRBJ2-7; TRBD1 might be the D (7 bases). Between the trimmed V and J ends, which lost 7 bases and 2 bases, there was a span of 18 bases. Germline V CDR1 and CDR2: MDHEN, SYDVKM. The CDR3 covers 15 residues. The CDR3 nucleotides are TGTGCCAGCAAAATCCAGGGGGGCGTTCCCTACGAGCAGTACTTC. The encoded protein is CASKIQGGVPYEQYF.

This clone was seen a few times. The J gene is TRBJ2-2, the V gene TRBV7-3; TRBD2 agrees at 11 bases. V lost 5 bases to trimming and J lost 1 base; unmatched junction nucleotides: 6. The CDR3 spans 17 residues. Germline lookup yields CDR1 SGHTA and CDR2 FQGTGA. The CDR3: CASSAPGLAENTGELFF. In DNA, the CDR3 is TGTGCCAGCAGCGCCCCGGGACTAGCGGAGAACACCGGGGAGCTGTTTTTT.